A single sample gave rise to the 20 T cell receptor beta chains below, sequenced in a study of identical twins. TCRdb reanalysed the 5' RACE reads using MiXCR and keeps one entry per CDR3 protein. The repertoire holds some 1,600,000 distinct CDR3 sequences, with less than 40% as singletons. Sequencing was done on a sample of cord blood. Receptors originate from a newborn girl in good health.

This clonotype has only a few counts. This chain joins TRBV10-3 and TRBJ2-3; a possible D gene is TRBD2 (5 bases). The CDR3 extends over 13 amino acids. Deletions cut 11 bases from V and 0 bases from J, with 12 bases between. The germline CDR1 and CDR2 sequences are ENHRY and SYGVKD. CDR3 sequence reads: CAPSGGSTDTQYF. The CDR3 bases are TGTGCCCCCAGTGGCGGGAGCACAGATACGCAGTATTTT.

The chain links TRBV6-2 or TRBV6-3 to TRBJ2-1; no reliable D call. Germline lookup yields CDR1 MNHEY and CDR2 SVGEGT. Trimming pared 5 bases from V and 6 bases from J, leaving 5 bases between. The CDR3 contains 11 residues. The CDR3 reads CASSHSNEQFF. CDR3 in DNA: TGTGCCAGCAGTCATAGCAATGAGCAGTTCTTC.

There are many counts of this clonotype. This chain connects TRBV9 to TRBJ2-3; D ambiguous. This CDR3 is built from 11 residues. The germline V gene has CDR1 SGDLS and CDR2 YYNGEE. V was shortened by 4 bases and J by 5 bases, with 5 bases between the two germline ends. DNA for the CDR3: TGTGCCAGCAGCCCCCTAGATACGCAGTATTTT. This translates into CASSPLDTQYF.

This clonotype was seen a handful of times. The chain employs TRBV28 and TRBJ1-4; 8 bases are shared with TRBD1. From germline, CDR1 is MDHEN and CDR2 SYDVKM. The CDR3 has 14 amino acids. V shed 6 bases, J shed 10 bases, and the junction held 10 bases outside the gene matches. In DNA form, the CDR3 reads TGTGCCAGCAGACACCGGACAGGGAGGGGAAAACTGTTTTTT. Protein sequence: CASRHRTGRGKLFF. Together with reference TRBV28 and TRBJ1-4, the CDR3 gives the full variable domain: DVKVTQSSRYLVKRTGEKVFLECVQDMDHENMFWYRQDPGLGLRLIYFSYDVKMKEKGDIPEGYSVSREKKERFSLILESASTNQTSMYLCASRHRTGRGKLFFGSGTQLSVL.

Worth noting for this clonotype: The junction departs from germline at one end; a sequencing error may be responsible. The chain carries TRBV28 and TRBJ1-4; D is perhaps TRBD1 (5 bases). Germline V gives CDR1 MDHEN, CDR2 SYDVKM. This CDR3 is built from 16 residues. The CDR3 region is CVSHLEGAATNEKLFF. The CDR3 DNA reads TGTGTCAGCCATCTCGAAGGGGCAGCAACTAATGAAAAACTGTTTTTT.

This clonotype was observed a few times. The rearrangement uses TRBV28 and TRBJ2-5; D is possibly TRBD1 or TRBD2 (6 bases each). Trimming pared 8 bases from V and 2 bases from J, leaving 12 bases between. In germline, CDR1 is MDHEN, CDR2 SYDVKM. The length of the CDR3 is 13 residues. The CDR3 loop is CASGTGRQETQYF. The CDR3 nucleotides read TGTGCCAGCGGCACAGGGAGGCAAGAGACCCAGTACTTC.

V and J are TRBV20-1 and TRBJ2-4; D call uncertain. V was cut by 8 bases and J by 13 bases, with 21 bases left in between. CDR3 length: 12 residues. CDR1 and CDR2 (germline): DFQATT, SNEGSKA (reference sequence). CDR3 loop: CSSQPRPNEQYF. In nucleotides, the CDR3 is TGCAGTTCCCAACCCCGTCCCAATGAGCAGTACTTC.

This sequence joins TRBV2 and TRBJ1-1, with 8 bases fitting TRBD1. This CDR3 contains 15 residues. With V trimmed by 4 bases and J by 4 bases, 8 bases remained unmatched. Germline lookup yields CDR1 SNHLY and CDR2 FYNNEI. The chain's CDR3 is CASSARTGRGTEAFF. For the CDR3, the DNA is TGTGCCAGCAGTGCCAGGACAGGGAGGGGCACTGAAGCTTTCTTT.

In its sample, this clonotype was seen many times. The chain is built from TRBV29-1 and TRBJ2-1; 7 bases are shared with TRBD2. This CDR3 contains 14 residues. Germline-derived CDR1 and CDR2 are SQVTM and ANQGSEA. The V gene end was trimmed by 4 bases and the J gene end by 0 bases; junction bases not matched to a gene: 3. The CDR3 DNA sequence: TGCAGCGTTGCGGCTAGCGGCTCCTACAATGAGCAGTTCTTC. It specifies CSVAASGSYNEQFF.

The chain uses TRBV5-1 and TRBJ1-4; tentatively, D is TRBD1 (5 bases). V dropped 3 bases and J dropped 8 bases, with 11 bases sitting between them. Germline V lookup: CDR1 SGHRS, CDR2 YFSETQ. The CDR3 length is 13 residues. CDR3 coding DNA: TGCGCCAGCAGCTGGGAGGGGCGGGAAAAACTGTTTTTT. It is translated as CASSWEGREKLFF.

The chain joins TRBV20-1 to TRBJ2-1; 13 nucleotides agree with TRBD2. In germline, CDR1 is DFQATT, CDR2 SNEGSKA (reference sequence). V was pared by 6 bases and J by 4 bases, with 6 bases of the junction left unmatched. The CDR3 runs 15 residues. Here the CDR3 reads CSAQVLAGGYNEQFF. The CDR3 DNA sequence: TGCAGTGCCCAAGTACTAGCGGGAGGGTACAATGAGCAGTTCTTC.

The chain combines TRBV29-1 with TRBJ2-3; 7 bases fit TRBD2. The junction had 4 bases not matched to a gene; V was cut back by 5 bases and J by 2 bases. Germline V gene lookup returns CDR1 SQVTM and CDR2 ANQGSEA. The CDR3 contains 13 residues. This chain's CDR3 is CSVKRGLTDTQYF. CDR3 bases: TGCAGCGTTAAGCGGGGCCTCACAGATACGCAGTATTTT.

The V and J genes are TRBV27 and TRBJ1-2; TRBD1 is a possible D gene (6 bases). The V and J ends lost 5 bases and 4 bases respectively, with 20 bases between them. CDR1 is MNHEY, CDR2 SMNVEV, per germline (reference sequence). This CDR3 spans 16 amino acids. The CDR3 DNA reads TGTGCCAGCAGTGTCCTCGGGACACTTAGGGGCTATGGCTACACCTTC. This encodes CASSVLGTLRGYGYTF.

This clonotype was recorded at least ten times. V usage is TRBV6-5 and J usage is TRBJ2-7, with 7 bases identical to TRBD1. The CDR3 loop spans 13 amino acids. V lost 3 bases to trimming and J lost 4 bases; unmatched junction nucleotides: 3. Germline CDR1 and CDR2: MNHEY and SVGAGI. The CDR3 sequence: CASSYFRGYEQYF. DNA of the CDR3: TGTGCCAGCAGTTATTTCAGGGGGTACGAGCAGTACTTC.

The chain combines TRBV4-2 with TRBJ2-1, with D tentatively TRBD2 (5 bases). Germline CDR1 LGHNA, CDR2 YNFKEQ. CDR3 length equals 18 residues. V shed 0 bases and J shed 9 bases, with 24 bases lying between them. Here the CDR3 DNA reads TGTGCCAGCAGCCAAGACGGACCTCCGGTGTCGGGGAAGGGTGAGCAGTTCTTC. Its protein is CASSQDGPPVSGKGEQFF.

V usage is TRBV29-1 and J usage is TRBJ2-1; 7 bases line up with TRBD1. The trim removed 7 bases at V and 4 bases at J, leaving 13 bases unmatched. Germline CDR1 and CDR2: SQVTM and ANQGSEA. The CDR3 is 15 residues long. The CDR3 loop reads CSGFHRGKGYNEQFF. Here the CDR3 DNA reads TGCAGCGGATTTCACAGGGGAAAGGGTTACAATGAGCAGTTCTTC.

This clonotype was seen more than once but under ten times. The CDR3 region is CASSLVIVQVYGYTF. CDR3 DNA: TGCGCCAGCAGCTTGGTAATAGTCCAGGTCTATGGCTACACCTTC. V and J are TRBV5-1 and TRBJ1-2; the D is unclear. CDR1 SGHRS and CDR2 YFSETQ come from the germline V gene. The V and J ends lost 0 bases and 4 bases respectively, with 13 bases between them. The CDR3 length is 15 residues.

The table lists this clonotype with a few counts. The genes are TRBV9 and TRBJ1-2; no firm D call. Looked up from germline, CDR1 is SGDLS and CDR2 is YYNGEE. The CDR3 sequence is 11 residues long. Trimming removed 3 bases at V and 10 bases at J, with 10 bases between. The CDR3 here is CASSAAGVYTF. The CDR3 DNA sequence: TGTGCCAGCAGCGCCGCGGGAGTCTACACCTTC.

This clonotype was seen a few times. V is TRBV3-1 and J is TRBJ2-3; 12 bases fit TRBD2. The germline V gene encodes CDR1 LGHDT and CDR2 YNNKEL (reference sequence). Losses at the gene ends were 0 bases for V and 2 bases for J; bases not matched to a gene: 3. The CDR3 has 17 residues. The CDR3 coding sequence is TGTGCCAGCAGCCAAGATCTAGCGGGGGGGCCCACAGATACGCAGTATTTT. Translation gives CASSQDLAGGPTDTQYF.

The V call is TRBV12-3 or TRBV12-4, the J call TRBJ1-2, with TRBD1 matching 8 bases. Unmatched junction bases numbered 4, after V lost 8 bases and J lost 2 bases. This CDR3 is built from 13 residues. CDR3 coding DNA: TGTGCCAGCTGGCGGACAGGGAACTATGGCTACACCTTC. Protein: CASWRTGNYGYTF.